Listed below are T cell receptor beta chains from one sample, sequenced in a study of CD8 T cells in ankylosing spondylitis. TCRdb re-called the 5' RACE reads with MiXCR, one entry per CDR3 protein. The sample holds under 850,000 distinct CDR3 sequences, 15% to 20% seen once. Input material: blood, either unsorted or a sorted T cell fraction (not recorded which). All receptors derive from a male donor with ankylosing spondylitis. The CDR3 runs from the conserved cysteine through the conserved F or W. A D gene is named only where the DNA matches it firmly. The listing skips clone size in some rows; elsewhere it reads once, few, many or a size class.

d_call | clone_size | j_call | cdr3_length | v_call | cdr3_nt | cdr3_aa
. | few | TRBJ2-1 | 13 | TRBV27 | TGTGCCAGCAGTTTCGGGAATAACAATGAGCAGTTCTTC | CASSFGNNNEQFF
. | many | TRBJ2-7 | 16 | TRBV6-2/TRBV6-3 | TGTGCCAGCAGTCCCCTCTATGCGGGGACTCCCTACGAGCAGTACTTC | CASSPLYAGTPYEQYF
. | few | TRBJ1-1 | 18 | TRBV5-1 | TGCGCCAGCAGCGCCACCATGGTCCCCCTTTCACCTCGCACTGAAGCTTTCTTT | CASSATMVPLSPRTEAFF
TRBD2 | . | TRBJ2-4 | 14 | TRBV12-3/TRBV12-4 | TGTGCCAGCTGGGGGGGGTATGACAAAAACATTCAGTACTTC | CASWGGYDKNIQYF
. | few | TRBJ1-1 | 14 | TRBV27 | TGTGCCAGCAGTTTAAGGGGTCAAGGGACTGAAGCTTTCTTT | CASSLRGQGTEAFF
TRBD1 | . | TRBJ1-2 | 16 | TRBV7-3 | TGTGCCAGCAGCTTAGATCCCGGGACAGGGGTCTATGGCTACACCTTC | CASSLDPGTGVYGYTF
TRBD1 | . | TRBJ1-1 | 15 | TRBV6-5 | TGTGCCAGCAGTTCCCCGGCCCTCGGGACAGGGGAAGCTTTCTTT | CASSSPALGTGEAFF
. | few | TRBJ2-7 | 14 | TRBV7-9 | TGTGCCAGCAGCTTAGCGGCAGTTACCGACGAGCAGTACTTC | CASSLAAVTDEQYF
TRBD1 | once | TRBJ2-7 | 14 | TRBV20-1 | TGCAGTGCTCCACCGGGACAGTACTCTCGGGAGCAGTACTTC | CSAPPGQYSREQYF
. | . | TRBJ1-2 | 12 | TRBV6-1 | TGTGCCACCCGGACCGGGAACTATGGCTACACCTTC | CATRTGNYGYTF
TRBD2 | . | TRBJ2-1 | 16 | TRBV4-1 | TGCGCCAGCAGCCAATCTAGCGGAGAGCCCTACAATGAGCAGTTCTTC | CASSQSSGEPYNEQFF
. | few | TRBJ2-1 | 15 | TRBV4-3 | TGCGCCAGCAGCCCTGGTGGGAGGAACTACAATGAGCAGTTCTTC | CASSPGGRNYNEQFF
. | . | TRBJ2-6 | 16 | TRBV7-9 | TGTGCCAGCAGCTTAGTGGGGCCGACTGGGGCCAACGTCCTGACTTTC | CASSLVGPTGANVLTF
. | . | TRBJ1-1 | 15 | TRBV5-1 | TGCGCCAGCAGCCCCGCGTACACGGGGTTTGGTGAAGCTTTCTTT | CASSPAYTGFGEAFF
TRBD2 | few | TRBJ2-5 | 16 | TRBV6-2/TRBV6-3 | TGTGCCAGCAGCCCTCCTAGCGGGAGGTATTGGGAGACCCAGTACTTC | CASSPPSGRYWETQYF
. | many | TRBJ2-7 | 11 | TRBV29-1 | TGCAGCGCCGGGACACAGTACGAGCAGTACTTC | CSAGTQYEQYF
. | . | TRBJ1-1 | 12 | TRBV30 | TGTGCCTGGAGGGGGGGGGTCACTGAAGCTTTCTTT | CAWRGGVTEAFF
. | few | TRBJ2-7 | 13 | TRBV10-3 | TGTGCCATCAGTGGAGCAGGGACACTGGGGCAGTACTTC | CAISGAGTLGQYF
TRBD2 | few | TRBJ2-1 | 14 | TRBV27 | TGTGCCAGCAGCCTGACTAGCGAGAACAATGAGCAGTTCTTC | CASSLTSENNEQFF
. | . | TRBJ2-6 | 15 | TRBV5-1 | TGCGCCAGCAGCTTGGACAGAATGGGGGCCAACGTCCTGACTTTC | CASSLDRMGANVLTF
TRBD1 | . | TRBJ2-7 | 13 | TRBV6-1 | TGTGCCAGCAGTGTGACAGGGGGCTACGAGCAGTACTTC | CASSVTGGYEQYF
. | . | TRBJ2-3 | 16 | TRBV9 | TGTGCCAGCAGCGTCGGAGGGACAGCCAGCACAGATACGCAGTATTTT | CASSVGGTASTDTQYF
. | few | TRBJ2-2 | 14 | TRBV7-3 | TGTGCCAGCAGCTCGAGAGGCATGCCCGGGGAGCTGTTTTTT | CASSSRGMPGELFF
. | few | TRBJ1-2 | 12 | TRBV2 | TGTGCCAGCCTAAGGCAGGGGAATGGCTACACCTTC | CASLRQGNGYTF